This paragraph covers one T cell receptor (beta chain) sequence. Profiled with immunoSEQ multiplex PCR; TCRdb holds only in-frame clones, not every one. This sample has 250,000 to 350,000 clones, with 90% found just once. The data were obtained in a study of blood T cell repertoires in COVID-19. Germline CDR1 SGHDN, CDR2 FVKESK. After removal of 4 bases from V and 3 bases from J, the junction contained 5 bases not matched to a gene. This CDR3 contains 15 residues. The source of this sequence is a woman aged 25-40 years with COVID-19, enrolled during active disease. Sequences were obtained from peripheral blood. The rearrangement links TRBV14 to TRBJ1-1; the match to TRBD1 covers 10 bases. In nucleotides, the CDR3 is TGTGCCAGCAGCCCCTTCGGACAGGGGGACACTGAAGCTTTCTTT. Translated, it gives CASSPFGQGDTEAFF. Drawing the rest from reference TRBV14 and TRBJ1-1, the complete variable domain is EAGVTQFPSHSVIEKGQTVTLRCDPISGHDNLYWYRRVMGKEIKFLLHFVKESKQDESGMPNNRFLAERTGGTYSTLKVQPAELEDSGVYFCASSPFGQGDTEAFFGQGTRLTVV.